This TCR beta chain was observed in a study of patients and donors after allogeneic stem cell transplantation. V dropped 4 bases and J dropped 0; count of bases not matched to a gene: 10. The CDR3 is 17 residues long. Looked up from germline, CDR1 is SGDLS and CDR2 is YYNGEE. From the RT-PCR reads, TCRdb called clonotypes with MiXCR, one entry per CDR3 protein. This sample yields approximately 24,000 distinct CDR3 sequences, of which approximately 42% are seen a single time; around 78% belongs to the top ten. The specimen sequenced was blood, either unsorted or a sorted T cell fraction (not recorded which). The TCR originated in a human donor who was either an allogeneic HSCT recipient or a stem cell or donor lymphocyte infusion donor (not recorded which). It is not recorded whose cells these are; they may come from a transplant donor. This rearrangement joins TRBV9 to TRBJ2-4, with 7 bases aligning to TRBD2. The CDR3: CASSPPWTSGAKNIQYF. CDR3 in DNA: TGTGCCAGCAGCCCCCCCTGGACTAGTGGAGCCAAAAACATTCAGTACTTC.